Below, one T cell receptor beta chain is given with its context. No antigen is known for it. This sample is part of a study of naive and memory T cell subsets. Study-wide findings and caveats: Clonotypes here are unpaired alpha or beta chain sequences. Over 85% of naive TCR sequences appeared only once, unlike memory subsets. Findings for naive and memory subsets could not be checked against ground truth. Possibly reflecting memory cells re-expressing CD45RA, a few larger clonotypes occurred in naive repertoires, especially CD8. Activation and differentiation may alter RNA-based TCR counts.

An equimolar mix of two oligonucleotides served as the beta constant-region primer for TRBC1 and TRBC2. Four rounds of PCR amplified the ligated cDNA using nested alpha and beta constant-region primers plus SP2. TCRdb used MiXCR to reprocess the UMI-ligation and nested PCR reads, holding one entry per CDR3 protein. The table has roughly 83,000 distinct CDR3 sequences, over 9% seen once; the top ten hold 0.13%. The V gene's germline CDR1 is SGHVT and CDR2 SQSDAQ. CDR3 size: 16 residues. V trimming: 2 bases; J trimming: 3 bases; junction bases outside the gene matches: 5. The sequence was obtained from a human donor in good health. Sequencing input: naive CD4+ T cells from blood. V is TRBV7-4 and J is TRBJ2-3, with TRBD2 identical over 10 bases. The CDR3 is CASSLLGLAWTDTQYF. The DNA of the CDR3 is TGTGCCAGCAGCTTACTGGGACTAGCGTGGACAGATACGCAGTATTTT.